Below, 9 T cell receptor beta chains from the same sample are listed, as sequenced in a study of blood T cell repertoires in COVID-19. Generated by immunoSEQ multiplex PCR, the TCRdb table keeps only in-frame clones and is missing some. The sample yields 200,000 to 300,000 clones, more than 90% seen once. What was sequenced was peripheral blood. These receptors all come from a person aged 18 to 35 with COVID-19, enrolled during active disease.

The chain carries TRBV19 and TRBJ1-5, with D perhaps TRBD1 (5 bases). The CDR3 consists of 14 residues. The germline CDR1 and CDR2 sequences are LNHDA and SQIVND (reference sequence). Trimming removed 7 bases at V and 4 bases at J, with 14 bases between. The CDR3 loop is CASIHTGGNQPQHF. In DNA form, the CDR3 reads TGTGCCAGTATTCACACGGGGGGAAATCAGCCCCAGCATTTT. Full variable domain (outside the CDR3, taken from reference TRBV19 and TRBJ1-5): DGGITQSPKYLFRKEGQNVTLSCEQNLNHDAMYWYRQDPGQGLRLIYYSQIVNDFQKGDIAEGYSVSREKKESFPLTVTSAQKNPTAFYLCASIHTGGNQPQHFGDGTRLSIL.

The chain joins TRBV19 to TRBJ1-2; tentative D call: TRBD1 (5 bases). The V and J ends lost 5 bases and 8 bases respectively, with 15 bases between them. The CDR3 is 13 amino acids. The germline gives CDR1 LNHDA, CDR2 SQIVND (reference sequence). CDR3 region: CASSGDGLWGYTF. CDR3 nucleotides: TGTGCCAGTAGTGGGGACGGACTATGGGGCTACACCTTC.

This chain joins TRBV5-5 and TRBJ2-1; perhaps TRBD2 as D (5 bases). The CDR3 is 17 amino acids. Germline V CDR1 and CDR2: SGHKS, YYEKEE (reference sequence). Trimming took 0 bases from V and 7 from J, leaving 20 bases between them. DNA of the CDR3: TGTGCCAGCAGCTTGGCCCCCTTAGCGATCGAAGGGAATGAGCAGTTCTTC. Amino acids: CASSLAPLAIEGNEQFF. Complete variable domain (other parts from reference TRBV5-5 and TRBJ2-1): DAGVTQSPTHLIKTRGQQVTLRCSPISGHKSVSWYQQVLGQGPQFIFQYYEKEERGRGNFPDRFSARQFPNYSSELNVNALLLGDSALYLCASSLAPLAIEGNEQFFGPGTRLTVL.

The chain employs TRBV30 and TRBJ2-1; a weak D match, TRBD1 (5 bases). Germline CDR1 is GTSNPN and CDR2 is SVGIG (reference sequence). Trimming stripped 5 bases from V and 7 bases from J, with 9 bases between. This CDR3 is 11 amino acids long. The CDR3 is CAWGRVNEQFF. CDR3 coding DNA: TGTGCCTGGGGCAGGGTTAATGAGCAGTTCTTC.

V gene TRBV29-1 combines with J gene TRBJ2-2, with 8 positions matching TRBD1. CDR1 is SQVTM, CDR2 ANQGSEA, per germline. The trim removed 6 bases at V and 0 bases at J, leaving 6 bases unmatched. The CDR3 has 15 residues. In nucleotides, the CDR3 is TGCAGCGTACCAGGGGGCCCCGCGAACACCGGGGAGCTGTTTTTT. This translates into CSVPGGPANTGELFF.

This clone turned up a few times. The genes are TRBV4-1 and TRBJ2-4; 9 nucleotides line up with TRBD2. Trimming took 0 bases from V and 6 from J; bases not matched to a gene: 6. This CDR3 is built from 16 residues. CDR1 is MGHRA and CDR2 is YSYEKL in the germline V gene. The CDR3 is CASSQDGLAWGNIQYF. Written as DNA, the CDR3 is TGCGCCAGCAGCCAAGATGGACTAGCGTGGGGAAACATTCAGTACTTC.

The V call is TRBV12-3 or TRBV12-4, the J call TRBJ1-1; D is unresolved. V lost 1 base and J lost 2, with 5 bases in between. The CDR3 extends over 13 amino acids. The CDR3 is CASSLDGNTEAFF. CDR3 nucleotide sequence: TGTGCCAGCAGTTTAGACGGTAACACTGAAGCTTTCTTT.

This chain joins TRBV27 and TRBJ2-7, with 9 bases matching TRBD1. V lost 4 bases and J lost 6; bases outside the gene matches: 7. The CDR3 extends over 14 amino acids. The germline gives CDR1 MNHEY, CDR2 SMNVEV (reference sequence). CDR3 residues: CASSYRTGVSEQYF. The CDR3 DNA reads TGTGCCAGCAGTTATAGGACAGGGGTTAGCGAGCAGTACTTC.

The rearrangement joins TRBV13 to TRBJ2-5; 7 nucleotides line up with TRBD2. This CDR3 is built from 14 residues. V dropped 1 base and J dropped 3; count of bases not matched to a gene: 2. Germline-derived CDR1 and CDR2 are PRHDT and FYEKMQ (reference sequence). Here the CDR3 DNA reads TGTGCCAGCAGCTTAGCGGGAGGAAAAGAGACCCAGTACTTC. Amino acids: CASSLAGGKETQYF.